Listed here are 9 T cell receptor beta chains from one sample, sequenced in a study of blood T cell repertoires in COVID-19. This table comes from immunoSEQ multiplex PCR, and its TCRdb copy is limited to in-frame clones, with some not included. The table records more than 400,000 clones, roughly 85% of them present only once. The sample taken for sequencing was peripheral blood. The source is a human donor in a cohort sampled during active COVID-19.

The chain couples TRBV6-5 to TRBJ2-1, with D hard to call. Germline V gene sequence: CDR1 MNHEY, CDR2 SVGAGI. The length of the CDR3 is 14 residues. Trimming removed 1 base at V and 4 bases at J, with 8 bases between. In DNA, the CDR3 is TGTGCCAGCAGTTACTATCCACTGTACAATGAGCAGTTCTTC. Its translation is CASSYYPLYNEQFF.

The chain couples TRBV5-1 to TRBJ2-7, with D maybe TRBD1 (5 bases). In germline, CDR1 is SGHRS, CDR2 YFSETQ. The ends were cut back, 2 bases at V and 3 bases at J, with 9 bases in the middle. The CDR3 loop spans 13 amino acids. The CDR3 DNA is TGCGCCAGCAGCTTCCAGGACAACTACGAGCAGTACTTC. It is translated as CASSFQDNYEQYF.

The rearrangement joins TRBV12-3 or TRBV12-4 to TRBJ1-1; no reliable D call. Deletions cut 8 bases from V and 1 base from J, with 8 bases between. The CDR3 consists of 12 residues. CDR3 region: CASVRENTEAFF. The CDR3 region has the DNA TGTGCCAGCGTGAGGGAGAACACTGAAGCTTTCTTT.

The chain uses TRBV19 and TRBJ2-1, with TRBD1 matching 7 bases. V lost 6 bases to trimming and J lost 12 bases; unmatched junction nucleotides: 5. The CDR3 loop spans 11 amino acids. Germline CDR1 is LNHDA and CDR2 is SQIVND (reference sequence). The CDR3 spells CASRGTEGQFF. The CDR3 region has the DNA TGTGCCAGTAGGGGGACAGAGGGGCAGTTCTTC.

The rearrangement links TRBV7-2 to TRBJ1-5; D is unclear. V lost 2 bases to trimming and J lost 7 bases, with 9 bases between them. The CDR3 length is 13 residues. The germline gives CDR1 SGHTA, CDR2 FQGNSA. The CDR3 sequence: CASSLSAEQPQHF. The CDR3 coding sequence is TGTGCCAGCAGCTTAAGTGCGGAGCAGCCCCAGCATTTT.

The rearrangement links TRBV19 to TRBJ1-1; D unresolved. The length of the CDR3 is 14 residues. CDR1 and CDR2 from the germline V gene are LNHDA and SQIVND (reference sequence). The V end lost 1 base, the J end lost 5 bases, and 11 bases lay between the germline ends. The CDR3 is CASSIGPANTEAFF. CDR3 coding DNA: TGTGCCAGTAGTATAGGGCCAGCGAATACTGAAGCTTTCTTT.

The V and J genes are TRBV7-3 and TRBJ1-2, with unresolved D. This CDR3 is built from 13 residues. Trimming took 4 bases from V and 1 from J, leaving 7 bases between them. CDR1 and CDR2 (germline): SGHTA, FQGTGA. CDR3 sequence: CASSSGFNYGYTF. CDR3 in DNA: TGTGCCAGCAGCTCGGGATTTAACTATGGCTACACCTTC.

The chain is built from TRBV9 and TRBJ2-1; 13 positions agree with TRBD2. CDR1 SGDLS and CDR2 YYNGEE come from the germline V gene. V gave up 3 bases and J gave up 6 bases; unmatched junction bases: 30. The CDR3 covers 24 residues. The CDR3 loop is CASSERTGGVRLAGGYVLVNEQFF. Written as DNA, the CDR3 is TGTGCCAGCAGCGAGAGGACAGGGGGCGTTAGACTAGCGGGAGGTTACGTGCTGGTCAATGAGCAGTTCTTC.

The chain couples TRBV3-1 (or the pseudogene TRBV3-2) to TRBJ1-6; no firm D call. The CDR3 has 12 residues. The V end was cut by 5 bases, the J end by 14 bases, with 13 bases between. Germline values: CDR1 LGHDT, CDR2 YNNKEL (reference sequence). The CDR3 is CASSETPRALHF. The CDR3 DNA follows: TGTGCCAGCAGCGAAACCCCTAGAGCCCTCCACTTT.